These 2 T cell receptor beta chains were all obtained from the same sample, sequenced in a study of CXCR3-negative and CXCR3-positive naive CD8 T cells (dated by TCRdb to between 2019 and 2020). Their specific antigens are unknown. Study-wide conclusions, independent of this receptor: Compared with CXCR3-negative naive cells, CXCR3-positive naive cells had TRB CDR3s with higher hydrophobicity (lower Kidera factor 4), lower energy, and higher strength and volume indices.

The instrument given in TCRdb is NextSeq 550. The Human TCR Profiling Kit (MiLaboratory) was used to prepare UMI-labeled 5' RACE TRB cDNA libraries. TCRdb reprocessed the reads; each CDR3 protein sequence makes one entry, and DNA is unavailable. This sample's clone table shows some 150,000 distinct CDR3 sequences. Under 0.5% of the sample rests with the top ten. The sample consisted of naive CXCR3+ CD8+ T cells from blood. Explained via the paper, the cell subset or site label denotes: CD45RO-CCR7+CD27+CD95- naive CD8+ T cells expressing CXCR3 (TNR3+). These receptors were collected from a human donor in good health. Some clones in this sample may be carry-over from other donors' samples.

The genes are TRBV11-2 and TRBJ2-3; TCRdb's D call of TRBD1 is untestable without DNA. The CDR3 covers 13 residues. Per the germline V gene, CDR1 is SGHAT and CDR2 is FQNNGV. CDR3: CASSLALSDTQYF.

This chain joins TRBV13 and TRBJ2-7; TCRdb returns TRBD2, unconfirmable since there is no DNA. This CDR3 has 16 residues. Germline CDR1 is PRHDT and CDR2 is FYEKMQ (reference sequence). The CDR3 protein is CASSLGRSSGSYEQYF.